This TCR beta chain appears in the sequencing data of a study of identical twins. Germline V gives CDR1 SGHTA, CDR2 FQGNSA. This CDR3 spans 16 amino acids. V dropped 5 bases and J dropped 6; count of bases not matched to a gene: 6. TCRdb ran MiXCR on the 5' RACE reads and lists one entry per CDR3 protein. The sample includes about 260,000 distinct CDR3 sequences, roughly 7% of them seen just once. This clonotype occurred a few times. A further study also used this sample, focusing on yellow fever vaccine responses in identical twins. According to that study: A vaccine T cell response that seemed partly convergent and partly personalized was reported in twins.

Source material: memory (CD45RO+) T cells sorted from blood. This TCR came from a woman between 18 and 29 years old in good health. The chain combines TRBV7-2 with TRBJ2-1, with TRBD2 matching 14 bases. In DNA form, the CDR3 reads TGTGCCAGCAGCGCCGTGACTAGCGGGGGGGGCAATGAGCAGTTCTTC. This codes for CASSAVTSGGGNEQFF.